The clone carrying this T cell receptor (beta chain) is categorized as medium-sized (0.01 to 0.1%). Its matching antigen is unknown. This specimen comes from a study of radiotherapy plus CTLA-4 blockade in lung cancer. At the level of the study: There were objective responses in 18% of patients, and roughly 32% had disease control.

Overall study findings and caveats: Best predicting response, reportedly, were early blood T cell clone dynamics, with interferon-beta. Expansion of tumor-derived TCR clones was observed in blood after radiotherapy plus ipilimumab.

Sequencing was performed with immunoSEQ multiplex PCR; in TCRdb, only in-frame clones are kept and a portion is missing. Seen here are under 65,000 clones, roughly 77% observed once, and the top ten hold around 2.5%. Enrolled patients, whose metastatic non-small-cell lung cancer was chemo-refractory, received focal radiation plus CTLA-4 blockade with ipilimumab. The ends were cut back, 5 bases at V and 7 bases at J, with 9 bases in the middle. The CDR3 is 13 residues long. CDR1 SEHNR and CDR2 FQNEAQ come from the germline V gene (reference sequence). The input for sequencing was peripheral blood, taken from a patient treated with radiotherapy plus ipilimumab. The TCR originated in a human donor with non-small cell lung cancer whose response to radiotherapy plus ipilimumab could not be evaluated. The chain couples TRBV7-9 to TRBJ1-6; D remains unclear. The CDR3 region has the DNA TGTGCCAGCAGCCCGTATCCCAATTCACCCCTCCACTTT. Its translation is CASSPYPNSPLHF.